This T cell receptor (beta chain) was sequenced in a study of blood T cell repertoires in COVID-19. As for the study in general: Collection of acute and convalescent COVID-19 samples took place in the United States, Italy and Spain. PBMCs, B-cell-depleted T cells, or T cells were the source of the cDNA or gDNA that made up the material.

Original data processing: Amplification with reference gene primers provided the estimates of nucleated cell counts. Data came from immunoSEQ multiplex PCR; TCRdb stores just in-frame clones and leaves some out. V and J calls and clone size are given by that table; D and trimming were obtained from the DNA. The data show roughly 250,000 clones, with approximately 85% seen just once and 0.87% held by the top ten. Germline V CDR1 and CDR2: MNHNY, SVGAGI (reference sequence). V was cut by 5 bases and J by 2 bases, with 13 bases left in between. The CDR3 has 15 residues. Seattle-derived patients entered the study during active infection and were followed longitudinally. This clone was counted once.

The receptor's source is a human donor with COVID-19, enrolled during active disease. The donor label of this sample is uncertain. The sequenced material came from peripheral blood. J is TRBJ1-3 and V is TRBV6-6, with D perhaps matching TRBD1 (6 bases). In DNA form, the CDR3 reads TGTGCCAGCAGTCTTCGGGGGGGCCCTGGAAACACCATATATTTT. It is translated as CASSLRGGPGNTIYF.